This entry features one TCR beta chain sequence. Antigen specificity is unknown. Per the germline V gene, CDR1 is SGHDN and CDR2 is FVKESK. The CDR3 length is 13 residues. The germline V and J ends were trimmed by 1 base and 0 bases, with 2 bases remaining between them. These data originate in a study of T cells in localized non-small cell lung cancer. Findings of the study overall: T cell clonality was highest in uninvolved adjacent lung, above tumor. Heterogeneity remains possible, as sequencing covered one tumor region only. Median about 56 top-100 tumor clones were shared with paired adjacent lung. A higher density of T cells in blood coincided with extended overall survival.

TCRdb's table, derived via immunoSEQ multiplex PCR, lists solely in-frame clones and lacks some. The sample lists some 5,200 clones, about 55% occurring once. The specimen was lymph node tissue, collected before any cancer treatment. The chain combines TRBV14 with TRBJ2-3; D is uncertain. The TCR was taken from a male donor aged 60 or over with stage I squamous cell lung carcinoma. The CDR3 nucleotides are TGTGCCAGCAGCCAAGTCAGCACAGATACGCAGTATTTT. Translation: CASSQVSTDTQYF. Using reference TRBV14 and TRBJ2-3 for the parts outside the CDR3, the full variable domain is EAGVTQFPSHSVIEKGQTVTLRCDPISGHDNLYWYRRVMGKEIKFLLHFVKESKQDESGMPNNRFLAERTGGTYSTLKVQPAELEDSGVYFCASSQVSTDTQYFGPGTRLTVL.